A selection of T cell receptor beta chains follows, all from one sample in a study of shared clonotypes between healthy human individuals. Sequencing was performed with immunoSEQ multiplex PCR; in TCRdb, only in-frame clones are kept and a portion is missing. Counted here are roughly 2 million clones, roughly 95% occurring once; the ten biggest clones make up around 1.1%. Source material: naive CD8+ T cells sorted from blood. These receptors originate from a man aged 18 to 29 in good health. CDR3s include the opening cysteine and the closing phenylalanine or tryptophan. The order of the fields is V gene, clone size, J gene, D gene, CDR3 protein, CDR3 DNA. D genes are given only for firm matches. Not all rows give a size; the values are once, few, many and, for expanded clones, a class.

V gene: TRBV7-9
clone size: -
J gene: TRBJ2-5
D gene: TRBD2
CDR3 protein: CASSSSGTKETQYF
CDR3 DNA: TGTGCCAGCAGCTCCTCCGGGACTAAAGAGACCCAGTACTTC

V gene: TRBV10-3
clone size: -
J gene: TRBJ2-3
D gene: -
CDR3 protein: CAISADSEDTQYF
CDR3 DNA: TGTGCCATCAGTGCCGATTCCGAAGATACGCAGTATTTT

V gene: TRBV19
clone size: -
J gene: TRBJ2-7
D gene: -
CDR3 protein: CASSIGREYEQYF
CDR3 DNA: TGTGCCAGTAGTATCGGCAGAGAGTACGAGCAGTACTTC

V gene: TRBV6-5
clone size: -
J gene: TRBJ1-1
D gene: -
CDR3 protein: CASSQSYSTEAFF
CDR3 DNA: TGTGCCAGCAGCCAATCTTACTCCACTGAAGCTTTCTTT

V gene: TRBV7-6
clone size: -
J gene: TRBJ2-5
D gene: TRBD2
CDR3 protein: CASSQGLVGTQYF
CDR3 DNA: TGTGCCAGCAGCCAAGGACTAGTCGGGACCCAGTACTTC

V gene: TRBV6-5
clone size: -
J gene: TRBJ1-1
D gene: -
CDR3 protein: CASSPPGEANTEAFF
CDR3 DNA: TGTGCCAGCTCTCCCCCCGGGGAGGCGAACACTGAAGCTTTCTTT

V gene: TRBV9
clone size: once
J gene: TRBJ2-7
D gene: -
CDR3 protein: CASSAPPYEQYF
CDR3 DNA: TGTGCCAGCAGCGCCCCCCCCTACGAGCAGTACTTC

V gene: TRBV7-9
clone size: -
J gene: TRBJ1-6
D gene: -
CDR3 protein: CASSQSLAGGDYNSPLHF
CDR3 DNA: TGTGCCAGCAGCCAATCCCTCGCAGGAGGGGATTATAATTCACCCCTCCACTTT

V gene: TRBV9
clone size: -
J gene: TRBJ2-1
D gene: -
CDR3 protein: CASSVAGEQFF
CDR3 DNA: TGTGCCAGCAGCGTAGCGGGTGAGCAGTTCTTC

V gene: TRBV7-8
clone size: -
J gene: TRBJ2-3
D gene: TRBD2
CDR3 protein: CASSLVGGAIGTQYF
CDR3 DNA: TGTGCCAGCAGCTTAGTCGGGGGGGCCATAGGTACGCAGTATTTT

V gene: TRBV7-9
clone size: -
J gene: TRBJ2-1
D gene: TRBD1
CDR3 protein: CASSPFSGQGASYNEQFF
CDR3 DNA: TGTGCCAGCAGCCCGTTCTCGGGACAGGGGGCAAGCTACAATGAGCAGTTCTTC

V gene: TRBV6-5
clone size: -
J gene: TRBJ1-1
D gene: -
CDR3 protein: CASSYGDTNTEAFF
CDR3 DNA: TGTGCCAGCAGTTACGGAGACACAAACACTGAAGCTTTCTTT

V gene: TRBV6-1
clone size: -
J gene: TRBJ2-7
D gene: -
CDR3 protein: CASSGAGHNYLSYEQYF
CDR3 DNA: TGTGCCAGCAGTGGTGCAGGACATAACTACCTATCCTACGAGCAGTACTTC

V gene: TRBV27
clone size: -
J gene: TRBJ1-1
D gene: -
CDR3 protein: CASSLGVATEAFF
CDR3 DNA: TGTGCCAGCAGTTTAGGGGTCGCCACTGAAGCTTTCTTT

V gene: TRBV13
clone size: -
J gene: TRBJ2-3
D gene: TRBD2
CDR3 protein: CASSLLAASTDTQYF
CDR3 DNA: TGTGCCAGCAGCCTACTAGCGGCTAGCACAGATACGCAGTATTTT

V gene: TRBV6-5
clone size: -
J gene: TRBJ2-1
D gene: -
CDR3 protein: CASSLTTSIDEQFF
CDR3 DNA: TGTGCCAGCAGTTTGACGACTAGTATCGATGAGCAGTTCTTC

V gene: TRBV30
clone size: -
J gene: TRBJ2-3
D gene: TRBD1
CDR3 protein: CAWSVGTGSTDTQYF
CDR3 DNA: TGTGCCTGGAGTGTAGGGACAGGGAGCACAGATACGCAGTATTTT

V gene: TRBV11-2
clone size: -
J gene: TRBJ1-1
D gene: -
CDR3 protein: CASSLDLGDEAFF
CDR3 DNA: TGTGCCAGCAGCTTAGATCTAGGTGATGAAGCTTTCTTT

V gene: TRBV25-1
clone size: -
J gene: TRBJ2-3
D gene: -
CDR3 protein: CASSLVFLGEAQYF
CDR3 DNA: TGTGCCAGCAGCCTAGTATTTCTGGGGGAGGCGCAGTATTTT

V gene: TRBV11-3
clone size: -
J gene: TRBJ2-1
D gene: TRBD1
CDR3 protein: CASSTGDREQFF
CDR3 DNA: TGTGCCAGCAGCACCGGGGACAGAGAGCAGTTCTTC

V gene: TRBV5-4
clone size: -
J gene: TRBJ2-7
D gene: -
CDR3 protein: CASSLWLGTGPEQYF
CDR3 DNA: TGTGCCAGCAGCTTATGGTTGGGCACCGGGCCCGAGCAGTACTTC

V gene: TRBV9
clone size: -
J gene: TRBJ1-3
D gene: -
CDR3 protein: CASGKISSGNTIYF
CDR3 DNA: TGTGCCAGCGGCAAGATTTCCTCTGGAAACACCATATATTTT

V gene: TRBV27
clone size: -
J gene: TRBJ2-2
D gene: -
CDR3 protein: CASSFGSPAGTGELFF
CDR3 DNA: TGTGCCAGCAGTTTCGGCTCCCCGGCGGGAACCGGGGAGCTGTTTTTT

V gene: TRBV6-1
clone size: -
J gene: TRBJ2-1
D gene: -
CDR3 protein: CASRLTGSNEQFF
CDR3 DNA: TGTGCCAGCAGACTCACAGGGAGCAATGAGCAGTTCTTC

V gene: TRBV27
clone size: -
J gene: TRBJ1-2
D gene: -
CDR3 protein: CASSLSIGGSYGYTF
CDR3 DNA: TGTGCCAGCAGTTTATCGATTGGAGGAAGCTATGGCTACACCTTC

V gene: TRBV30
clone size: -
J gene: TRBJ1-4
D gene: -
CDR3 protein: CAWSVTGVGEKLFF
CDR3 DNA: TGTGCCTGGAGTGTAACCGGGGTGGGTGAAAAACTGTTTTTT

V gene: TRBV6-1
clone size: -
J gene: TRBJ1-6
D gene: TRBD1
CDR3 protein: CASSEAGQGGSYNSPLHF
CDR3 DNA: TGTGCCAGCAGTGAAGCCGGACAGGGCGGCTCCTATAATTCACCCCTCCACTTT

V gene: TRBV30
clone size: -
J gene: TRBJ2-7
D gene: TRBD2
CDR3 protein: CAWSYLAGATYEQYF
CDR3 DNA: TGTGCCTGGTCCTATTTAGCGGGGGCTACCTACGAGCAGTACTTC

V gene: TRBV19
clone size: -
J gene: TRBJ1-2
D gene: -
CDR3 protein: CASSPKTYYGYTF
CDR3 DNA: TGTGCCAGTAGTCCGAAAACATACTATGGCTACACCTTC

V gene: TRBV7-9
clone size: -
J gene: TRBJ2-3
D gene: TRBD1
CDR3 protein: CASTYPRGQLTDTQYF
CDR3 DNA: TGTGCCAGCACGTACCCCAGGGGACAGCTCACAGATACGCAGTATTTT

V gene: TRBV4-1
clone size: -
J gene: TRBJ2-1
D gene: -
CDR3 protein: CASSPPTPHYNEQFF
CDR3 DNA: TGCGCCAGCAGCCCCCCGACACCACACTACAATGAGCAGTTCTTC

V gene: TRBV6-5
clone size: -
J gene: TRBJ2-7
D gene: TRBD2
CDR3 protein: CASSFLAEGDYEQYF
CDR3 DNA: TGTGCCAGCAGTTTCCTAGCGGAAGGAGACTACGAGCAGTACTTC

V gene: TRBV30
clone size: -
J gene: TRBJ1-1
D gene: -
CDR3 protein: CAWSVGWGGNTEAFF
CDR3 DNA: TGTGCCTGGAGTGTCGGCTGGGGGGGGAACACTGAAGCTTTCTTT

V gene: TRBV4-1
clone size: -
J gene: TRBJ1-5
D gene: TRBD1
CDR3 protein: CASSQIPGQSTESQHF
CDR3 DNA: TGCGCCAGCAGCCAAATACCGGGACAGAGTACGGAGTCCCAGCATTTT

V gene: TRBV13
clone size: -
J gene: TRBJ1-2
D gene: -
CDR3 protein: CASSLGLQNYGYTF
CDR3 DNA: TGTGCCAGCAGCTTAGGCCTCCAGAACTATGGCTACACCTTC

V gene: TRBV4-3
clone size: -
J gene: TRBJ2-7
D gene: TRBD1
CDR3 protein: CASSHGTGDWEQYF
CDR3 DNA: TGCGCCAGCAGCCATGGGACAGGGGATTGGGAGCAGTACTTC

V gene: TRBV10-3
clone size: -
J gene: TRBJ2-1
D gene: -
CDR3 protein: CATPSKLNEQFF
CDR3 DNA: TGTGCCACCCCCAGCAAGCTCAATGAGCAGTTCTTC

V gene: TRBV18
clone size: -
J gene: TRBJ1-1
D gene: -
CDR3 protein: CASSPEYTEAFF
CDR3 DNA: TGTGCCAGCTCACCAGAGTACACTGAAGCTTTCTTT

V gene: TRBV11-2
clone size: once
J gene: TRBJ1-6
D gene: -
CDR3 protein: CASSSTWEYNSPLHF
CDR3 DNA: TGTGCCAGCAGCTCTACATGGGAGTATAATTCACCCCTCCACTTT

V gene: TRBV30
clone size: -
J gene: TRBJ1-1
D gene: -
CDR3 protein: CAWSTGETEAFF
CDR3 DNA: TGTGCCTGGTCCACGGGGGAGACTGAAGCTTTCTTT

V gene: TRBV27
clone size: once
J gene: TRBJ2-7
D gene: TRBD2
CDR3 protein: CASRPTETSVLQYF
CDR3 DNA: TGTGCCAGCAGACCAACCGAGACTAGCGTTCTGCAGTACTTC

V gene: TRBV30
clone size: -
J gene: TRBJ2-2
D gene: TRBD1
CDR3 protein: CAWREDRVAGELFF
CDR3 DNA: TGTGCCTGGAGAGAAGACAGGGTGGCCGGGGAGCTGTTTTTT

V gene: TRBV9
clone size: -
J gene: TRBJ2-3
D gene: TRBD2
CDR3 protein: CASSALGLAGRGTDTQYF
CDR3 DNA: TGTGCCAGCAGCGCCTTGGGACTAGCGGGAAGGGGCACAGATACGCAGTATTTT

V gene: TRBV6-5
clone size: -
J gene: TRBJ1-1
D gene: -
CDR3 protein: CASSPAGNTEAFF
CDR3 DNA: TGTGCCAGCAGTCCGGCGGGGAACACTGAAGCTTTCTTT

V gene: TRBV5-6
clone size: once
J gene: TRBJ2-7
D gene: TRBD2
CDR3 protein: CASSLGGTSDYEQYF
CDR3 DNA: TGTGCCAGCAGCTTGGGGGGGACTAGTGACTACGAGCAGTACTTC

V gene: TRBV5-6
clone size: -
J gene: TRBJ2-5
D gene: TRBD2
CDR3 protein: CASSSGRVRGRWETQYF
CDR3 DNA: TGTGCCAGCAGCTCCGGGAGGGTCCGGGGGCGCTGGGAGACCCAGTACTTC

V gene: TRBV2
clone size: -
J gene: TRBJ1-1
D gene: -
CDR3 protein: CASSEGATTITEAFF
CDR3 DNA: TGTGCCAGCAGTGAGGGGGCCACGACGATCACTGAAGCTTTCTTT

V gene: TRBV5-4
clone size: -
J gene: TRBJ1-2
D gene: -
CDR3 protein: CASSFKGSHYGYTF
CDR3 DNA: TGTGCCAGCAGCTTTAAGGGGTCCCACTATGGCTACACCTTC

V gene: TRBV5-4
clone size: -
J gene: TRBJ2-7
D gene: -
CDR3 protein: CASSLEPIYEQYF
CDR3 DNA: TGTGCCAGCAGCTTGGAACCAATCTACGAGCAGTACTTC

V gene: TRBV30
clone size: -
J gene: TRBJ2-7
D gene: -
CDR3 protein: CAWSVQGNEQYF
CDR3 DNA: TGTGCCTGGAGTGTCCAGGGGAACGAGCAGTACTTC

V gene: TRBV30
clone size: once
J gene: TRBJ2-7
D gene: -
CDR3 protein: CAWSVDRGHEQYF
CDR3 DNA: TGTGCCTGGAGTGTCGATAGGGGACACGAGCAGTACTTC

V gene: TRBV5-4
clone size: -
J gene: TRBJ1-2
D gene: -
CDR3 protein: CASSLDAEAYGYTF
CDR3 DNA: TGTGCCAGCAGCTTGGACGCAGAAGCCTATGGCTACACCTTC

V gene: TRBV11-1
clone size: -
J gene: TRBJ1-3
D gene: -
CDR3 protein: CASSASGGFGNTIYF
CDR3 DNA: TGTGCCAGCAGCGCATCGGGAGGGTTCGGAAACACCATATATTTT

V gene: TRBV5-6
clone size: -
J gene: TRBJ2-7
D gene: -
CDR3 protein: CASSLANRYEQYF
CDR3 DNA: TGTGCCAGCAGCTTGGCCAACCGGTACGAGCAGTACTTC